This T cell receptor (beta chain) appears in the sequencing data of a study of shared clonotypes between healthy human individuals. The method was immunoSEQ multiplex PCR; TCRdb's version includes in-frame clones alone and lacks a portion of them. This table holds more than 1.2 million clones, approximately 98.5% found once. The CDR3 totals 14 residues. Unmatched junction bases numbered 5, after V lost 6 bases and J lost 4 bases. Germline V gene lookup returns CDR1 SGHDT and CDR2 YYEEEE. The sample comprised naive CD4+ T cells sorted from blood. This sample's subset: CD45RA+ positively selected. The chain uses TRBV5-6 and TRBJ2-2; 8 bases agree with TRBD1. The source is a man aged 25-45 years in good health. In nucleotides, the CDR3 is TGTGCCAGCATAGGGACAGGACCCACCGGGGAGCTGTTTTTT. Encoded protein: CASIGTGPTGELFF.